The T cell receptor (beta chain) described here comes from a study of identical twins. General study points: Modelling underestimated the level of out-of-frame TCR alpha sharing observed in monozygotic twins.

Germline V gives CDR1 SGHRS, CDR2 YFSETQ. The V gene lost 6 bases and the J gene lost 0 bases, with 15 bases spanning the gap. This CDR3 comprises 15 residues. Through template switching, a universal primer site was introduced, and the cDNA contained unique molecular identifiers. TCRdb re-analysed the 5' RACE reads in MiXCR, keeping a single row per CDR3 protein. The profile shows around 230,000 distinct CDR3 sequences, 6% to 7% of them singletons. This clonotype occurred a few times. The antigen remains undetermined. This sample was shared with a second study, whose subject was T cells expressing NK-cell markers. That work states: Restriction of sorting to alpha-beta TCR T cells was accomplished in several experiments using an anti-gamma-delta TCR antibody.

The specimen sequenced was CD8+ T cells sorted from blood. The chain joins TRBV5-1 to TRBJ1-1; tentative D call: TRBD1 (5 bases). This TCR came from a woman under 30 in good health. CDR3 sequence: CASNLGRGMNTEAFF. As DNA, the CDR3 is TGCGCCAGCAACCTCGGTCGGGGGATGAACACTGAAGCTTTCTTT. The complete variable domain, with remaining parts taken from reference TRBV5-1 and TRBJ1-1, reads KAGVTQTPRYLIKTRGQQVTLSCSPISGHRSVSWYQQTPGQGLQFLFEYFSETQRNKGNFPGRFSGRQFSNSRSEMNVSTLELGDSALYLCASNLGRGMNTEAFFGQGTRLTVV.